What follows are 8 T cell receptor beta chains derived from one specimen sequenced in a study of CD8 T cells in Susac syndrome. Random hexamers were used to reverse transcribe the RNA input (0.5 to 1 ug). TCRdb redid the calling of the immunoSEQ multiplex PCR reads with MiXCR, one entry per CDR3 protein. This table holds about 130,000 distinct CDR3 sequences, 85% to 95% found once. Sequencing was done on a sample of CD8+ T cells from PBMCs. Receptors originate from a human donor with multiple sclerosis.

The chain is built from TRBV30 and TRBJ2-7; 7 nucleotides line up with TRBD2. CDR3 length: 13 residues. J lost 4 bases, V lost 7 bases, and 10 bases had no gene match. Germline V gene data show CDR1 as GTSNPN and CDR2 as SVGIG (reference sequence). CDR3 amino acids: CASTGSGVYEQYV. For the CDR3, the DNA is TGTGCCTCGACGGGGAGCGGGGTTTACGAGCAGTACGTC.

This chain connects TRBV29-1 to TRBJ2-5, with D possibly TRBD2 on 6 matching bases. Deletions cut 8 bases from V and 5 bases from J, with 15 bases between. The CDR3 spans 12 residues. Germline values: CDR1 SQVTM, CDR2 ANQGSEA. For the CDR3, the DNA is TGCAGCCAGAGTGGCGCGGGGGAGACCCAGTACTTC. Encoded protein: CSQSGAGETQYF.

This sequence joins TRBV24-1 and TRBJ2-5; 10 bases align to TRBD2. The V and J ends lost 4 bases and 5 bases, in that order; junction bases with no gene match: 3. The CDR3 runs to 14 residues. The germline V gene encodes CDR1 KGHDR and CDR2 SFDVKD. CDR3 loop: CATSDLAGGETQYF. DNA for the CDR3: TGTGCCACCAGTGACTTAGCGGGGGGTGAGACCCAGTACTTC.

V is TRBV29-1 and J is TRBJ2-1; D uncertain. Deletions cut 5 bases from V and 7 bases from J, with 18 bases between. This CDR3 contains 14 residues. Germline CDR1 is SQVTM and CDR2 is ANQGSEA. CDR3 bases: TGCAGCGTTCTAGGATGGCCGACGAGTAATGAGCAGTTCTTC. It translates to CSVLGWPTSNEQFF.

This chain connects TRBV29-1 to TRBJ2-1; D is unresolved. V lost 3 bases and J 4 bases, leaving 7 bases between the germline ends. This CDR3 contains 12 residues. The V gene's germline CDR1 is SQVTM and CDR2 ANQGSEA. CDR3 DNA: TGCAGCGTTGATTTGAAGTACAATGAGCAGTTCTTC. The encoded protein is CSVDLKYNEQFF.

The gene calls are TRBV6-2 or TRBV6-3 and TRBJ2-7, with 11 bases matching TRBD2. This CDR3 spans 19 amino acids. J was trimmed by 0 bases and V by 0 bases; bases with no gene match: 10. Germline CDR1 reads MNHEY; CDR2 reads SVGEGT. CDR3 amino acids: CASSYSTGTSGRPSYEQYV. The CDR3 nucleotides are TGTGCCAGCAGTTACTCGACAGGAACTAGCGGGAGACCCTCCTACGAGCAGTACGTC.

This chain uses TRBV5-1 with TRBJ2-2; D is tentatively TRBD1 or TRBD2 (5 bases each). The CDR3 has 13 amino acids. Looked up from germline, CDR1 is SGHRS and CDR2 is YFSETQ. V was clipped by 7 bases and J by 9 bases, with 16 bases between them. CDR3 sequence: CASGDGGSRELFF. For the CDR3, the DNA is TGCGCCAGCGGGGACGGAGGTTCCCGGGAGCTGTTTTTT.

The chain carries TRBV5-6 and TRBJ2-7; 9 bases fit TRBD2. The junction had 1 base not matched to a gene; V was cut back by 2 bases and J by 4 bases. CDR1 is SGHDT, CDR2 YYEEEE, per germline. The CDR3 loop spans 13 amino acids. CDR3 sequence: CASSFTSGYEQYF. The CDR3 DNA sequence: TGTGCCAGCAGCTTCACTAGCGGGTACGAGCAGTACTTC.